This T cell receptor (beta chain) was profiled in a study of chemoradiotherapy in HPV16-positive cancers. Overall study context: A couple of HPV16-positive patients' cells yielded candidate HPV-specific clones and common motifs.

TCRdb's copy holds only in-frame clones and misses some; the assay was immunoSEQ multiplex PCR. This sample has about 4,800 clones; more than 80% occur once, and the top ten carry approximately 4.2%. A remark on this clone: Its target is unknown.

The germline gives CDR1 SNHLY, CDR2 FYNNEI. The ends were cut back, 5 bases at V and 9 bases at J, with 17 bases in the middle. The CDR3 is 14 residues long. Study-wide results and limits: Non-HPV-specific T cells did not expand in tumors during treatment, whereas candidate HPV-specific clones and E7-related motifs did.

This clonotype was obtained from a human donor with HPV-associated anogenital cancer. The source material was tumor tissue, sampled from a patient who underwent chemoradiotherapy. The gene calls are TRBV2 and TRBJ2-1, with D possibly TRBD2 on 5 matching bases. The CDR3 sequence: CASSFGGVGLEQFF. CDR3 sequence (DNA): TGTGCCAGCAGTTTCGGTGGGGTTGGACTTGAGCAGTTCTTC.